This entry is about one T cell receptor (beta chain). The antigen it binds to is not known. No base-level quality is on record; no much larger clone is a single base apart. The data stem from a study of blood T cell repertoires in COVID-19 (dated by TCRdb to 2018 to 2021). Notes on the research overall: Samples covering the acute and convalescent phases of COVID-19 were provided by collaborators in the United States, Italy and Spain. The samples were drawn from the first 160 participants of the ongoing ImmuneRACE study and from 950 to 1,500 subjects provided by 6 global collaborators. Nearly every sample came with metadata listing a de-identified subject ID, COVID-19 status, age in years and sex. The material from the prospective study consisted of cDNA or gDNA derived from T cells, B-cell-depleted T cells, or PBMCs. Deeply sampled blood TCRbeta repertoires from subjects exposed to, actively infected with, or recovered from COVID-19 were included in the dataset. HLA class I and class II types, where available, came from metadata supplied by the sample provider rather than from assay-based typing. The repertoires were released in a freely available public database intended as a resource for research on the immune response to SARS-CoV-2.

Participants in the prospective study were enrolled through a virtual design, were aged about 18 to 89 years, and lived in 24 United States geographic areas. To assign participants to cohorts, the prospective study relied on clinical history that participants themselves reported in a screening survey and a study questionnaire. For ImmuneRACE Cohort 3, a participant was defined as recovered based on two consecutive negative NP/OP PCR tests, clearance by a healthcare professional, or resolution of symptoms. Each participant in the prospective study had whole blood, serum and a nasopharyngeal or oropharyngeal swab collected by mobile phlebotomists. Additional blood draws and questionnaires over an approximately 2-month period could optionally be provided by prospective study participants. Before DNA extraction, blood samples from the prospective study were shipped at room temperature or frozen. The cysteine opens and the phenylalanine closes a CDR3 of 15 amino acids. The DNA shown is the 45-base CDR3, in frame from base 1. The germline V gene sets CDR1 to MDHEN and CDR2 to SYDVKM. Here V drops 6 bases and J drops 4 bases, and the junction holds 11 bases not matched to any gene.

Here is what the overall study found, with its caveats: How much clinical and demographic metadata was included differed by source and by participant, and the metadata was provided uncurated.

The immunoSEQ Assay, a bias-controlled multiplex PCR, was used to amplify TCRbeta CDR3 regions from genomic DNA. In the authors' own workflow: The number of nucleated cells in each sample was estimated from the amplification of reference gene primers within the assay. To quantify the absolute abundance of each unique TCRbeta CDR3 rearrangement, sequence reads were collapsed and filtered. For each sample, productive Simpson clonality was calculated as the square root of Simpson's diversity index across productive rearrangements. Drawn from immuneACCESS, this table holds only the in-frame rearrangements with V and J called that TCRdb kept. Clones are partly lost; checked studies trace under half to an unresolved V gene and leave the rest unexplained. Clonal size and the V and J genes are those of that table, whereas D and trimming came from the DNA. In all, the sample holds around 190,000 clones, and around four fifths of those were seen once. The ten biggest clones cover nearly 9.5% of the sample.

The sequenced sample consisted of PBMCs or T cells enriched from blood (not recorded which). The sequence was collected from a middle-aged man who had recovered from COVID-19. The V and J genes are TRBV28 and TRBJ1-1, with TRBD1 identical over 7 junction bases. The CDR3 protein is CASRPGTGDGTEAFF. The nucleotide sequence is TGTGCCAGCAGGCCGGGAACAGGGGATGGCACTGAAGCTTTCTTT.